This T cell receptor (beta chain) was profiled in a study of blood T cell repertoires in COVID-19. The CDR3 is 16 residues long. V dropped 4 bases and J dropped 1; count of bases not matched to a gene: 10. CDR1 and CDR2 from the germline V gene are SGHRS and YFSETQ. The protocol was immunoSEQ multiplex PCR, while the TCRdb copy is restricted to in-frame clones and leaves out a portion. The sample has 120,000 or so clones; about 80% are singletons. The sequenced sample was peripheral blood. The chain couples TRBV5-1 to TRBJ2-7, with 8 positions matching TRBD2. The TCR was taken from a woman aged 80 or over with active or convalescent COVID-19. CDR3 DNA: TGCGCCAGCAGCCCGTCTGGGCGGGAGGCATCCTACGAGCAGTACTTC. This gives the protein CASSPSGREASYEQYF.